One and the same sample provided the 26 T cell receptor beta chains below, sequenced in a study of CXCR3-negative and CXCR3-positive naive CD8 T cells. Whole-study results and caveats: Compared with CXCR3-negative naive cells, CXCR3-positive naive cells showed more hydrophobic TRB CDR3s.

No antigen has been assigned to these receptors. Preparation of TRB cDNA libraries relied on 5' RACE carrying UMI labels. Using the 5' RACE reads, TCRdb records one entry per CDR3 protein without DNA. The table lists 150,000 to 180,000 distinct CDR3 sequences. The sequenced sample consisted of naive CXCR3+ CD8+ T cells from blood. Stated subset: CD45RO-CCR7+CD27+CD95- naive CD8+ T cells expressing CXCR3 (TNR3+). The source is a human donor in good health. Some clones in this sample may be carry-over from other donors' samples.

The V and J genes are TRBV5-1 and TRBJ2-5; TCRdb names TRBD2, which stays unverified in the absence of DNA. Germline CDR1 SGHRS, CDR2 YFSETQ. CDR3 size: 16 residues. The CDR3 sequence is CASSLESGGEEETQYF.

This CDR3 is CSVTLGGGEAEQYF. V is TRBV29-1 and J is TRBJ2-7; the D call of TRBD1 rests on TCRdb alone, since no DNA is present to check it. The V gene's germline CDR1 is SQVTM and CDR2 ANQGSEA. The length of the CDR3 is 14 residues.

J is TRBJ2-1 and V is TRBV28. Germline CDR1 MDHEN, CDR2 SYDVKM. There are 11 residues in the CDR3. CDR3 amino acids: CASRERGEQFF.

J is TRBJ2-3 and V is TRBV11-2; the TCRdb D gene call, TRBD2, has no DNA to confirm it. The CDR3 length is 16 residues. CDR1 is SGHAT and CDR2 is FQNNGV in the germline V gene. CDR3: CASSTVAGADTDTQYF.

The CDR3 here is CASSLDRETQYF. The chain combines TRBV12-3 or TRBV12-4 with TRBJ2-5. This CDR3 has 12 amino acids.

The rearrangement uses TRBV27 and TRBJ1-1; as DNA is missing, the TRBD1 call by TCRdb cannot be tested. There are 15 residues in the CDR3. CDR1 is MNHEY and CDR2 is SMNVEV in the germline V gene (reference sequence). The CDR3 is CASSSIQGGDTEAFF.

The CDR3 loop reads CASSLSGLAFF. The chain recombines TRBV28 with TRBJ1-1. Looked up from germline, CDR1 is MDHEN and CDR2 is SYDVKM. CDR3 length equals 11 residues.

The J gene is TRBJ2-3, the V gene TRBV29-1. CDR1 and CDR2 from the germline V gene are SQVTM and ANQGSEA. The CDR3 spans 13 residues. Here the CDR3 reads CSVPQAGTDTQYF.

The chain has TRBV7-9 and TRBJ1-3. This CDR3 has 14 amino acids. Germline CDR1 SEHNR, CDR2 FQNEAQ (reference sequence). CDR3 in amino acids: CASSGVLSGNTIYF.

The chain links TRBV19 to TRBJ2-1; with no DNA, the TCRdb D assignment of TRBD1 cannot be verified. The CDR3 has 14 residues. CDR1 and CDR2 (germline): LNHDA, SQIVND (reference sequence). The CDR3: CASSIVAQGDEQFF.

The chain joins TRBV7-6 to TRBJ2-7; TCRdb gives TRBD1 as the D gene, but with no DNA this cannot be confirmed. Germline CDR1 reads SGHVS; CDR2 reads FNYEAQ. The CDR3 has 14 residues. CDR3 residues: CASSEGQGSNEQYF.

The rearrangement joins TRBV19 to TRBJ2-1; no DNA is available, so the TRBD2 call from TCRdb remains unchecked. Germline CDR1 is LNHDA and CDR2 is SQIVND (reference sequence). This CDR3 has 17 amino acids. CDR3 protein: CATRLAGGPVSYNEQFF.

V usage is TRBV6-5 and J usage is TRBJ2-1; there is no DNA to check the TCRdb D call of TRBD2. The CDR3 spans 15 residues. Germline V gene sequence: CDR1 MNHEY, CDR2 SVGAGI. CDR3 in amino acids: CASSYSLAYNNEQFF.

This chain links TRBV29-1 with TRBJ2-7. The V gene's germline CDR1 is SQVTM and CDR2 ANQGSEA. This CDR3 region has 13 residues. CDR3 protein: CSVEDLVGYEQYF.

This chain uses TRBV6-2 or TRBV6-3 with TRBJ1-1. The CDR3 sequence is 16 residues long. The germline V gene encodes CDR1 MNHEY and CDR2 SVGEGT. The CDR3 here is CASSYSIRTTNTEAFF.

This rearrangement joins TRBV9 to TRBJ1-4. This CDR3 comprises 15 residues. From germline, CDR1 is SGDLS and CDR2 YYNGEE. The chain's CDR3 is CASSVDIGSNEKLFF.

This chain links TRBV12-3 or TRBV12-4 with TRBJ2-1; TCRdb's assignment of TRBD1 cannot be checked, as there is no DNA. The CDR3 runs 14 residues. This chain's CDR3 is CASSLIRGYNEQFF.

The chain's CDR3 is CSARGGTSGSEQYF. The chain is built from TRBV20-1 and TRBJ2-7; with no DNA, the TCRdb D assignment of TRBD2 cannot be verified. Germline V gene lookup returns CDR1 DFQATT and CDR2 SNEGSKA (reference sequence). This CDR3 contains 14 residues.

The chain links TRBV15 to TRBJ2-7; TCRdb picks TRBD1, but there is no DNA to check that call. The CDR3 is 15 amino acids. Germline V gene sequence: CDR1 LNHNV, CDR2 YYDKDF (reference sequence). CDR3 sequence: CATSWDREGLYEQYF.

The CDR3 sequence: CASSLSGSSYNEQFF. The V and J genes are TRBV28 and TRBJ2-1. Looked up from germline, CDR1 is MDHEN and CDR2 is SYDVKM. The CDR3 extends over 15 amino acids. Combining the CDR3 with reference TRBV28 and TRBJ2-1 gives the whole variable domain DVKVTQSSRYLVKRTGEKVFLECVQDMDHENMFWYRQDPGLGLRLIYFSYDVKMKEKGDIPEGYSVSREKKERFSLILESASTNQTSMYLCASSLSGSSYNEQFFGPGTRLTVL.

This sequence joins TRBV4-3 and TRBJ2-7; TCRdb selects TRBD1, and the lack of DNA leaves this call unchecked. This CDR3 comprises 16 residues. From germline, CDR1 is LGHNA and CDR2 YSLEER. CDR3 sequence reads: CASSQDWTGVSDEQYF.

The chain has TRBV2 and TRBJ1-1; without DNA, the TCRdb call of TRBD1 cannot be checked. The V gene's germline CDR1 is SNHLY and CDR2 FYNNEI. The CDR3 runs 12 residues. The CDR3 sequence: CASSPWTVEAFF.

J is TRBJ2-7 and V is TRBV6-2 or TRBV6-3; with no DNA, the TCRdb D assignment of TRBD2 cannot be verified. Per germline, CDR1 MNHEY and CDR2 SVGEGT. CDR3 size: 15 residues. The CDR3 sequence: CASRPSAGGHYEQYF.

The chain recombines TRBV6-2 or TRBV6-3 with TRBJ2-7; no DNA is available, so the TRBD1 call from TCRdb remains unchecked. The CDR3 loop spans 12 amino acids. The germline V gene encodes CDR1 MNHEY and CDR2 SVGEGT. The CDR3 loop is CASSYGGPEQYF.

The chain carries TRBV20-1 and TRBJ1-2; the TCRdb D gene call, TRBD1, has no DNA to confirm it. The CDR3 length is 12 residues. Germline values: CDR1 DFQATT, CDR2 SNEGSKA (reference sequence). CDR3 sequence: CSARQGMDGYSF.

The chain is built from TRBV6-5 and TRBJ1-1. Germline loops: CDR1 MNHEY, CDR2 SVGAGI. The CDR3 runs to 14 residues. CDR3: CASSLSSSGTEAFF.